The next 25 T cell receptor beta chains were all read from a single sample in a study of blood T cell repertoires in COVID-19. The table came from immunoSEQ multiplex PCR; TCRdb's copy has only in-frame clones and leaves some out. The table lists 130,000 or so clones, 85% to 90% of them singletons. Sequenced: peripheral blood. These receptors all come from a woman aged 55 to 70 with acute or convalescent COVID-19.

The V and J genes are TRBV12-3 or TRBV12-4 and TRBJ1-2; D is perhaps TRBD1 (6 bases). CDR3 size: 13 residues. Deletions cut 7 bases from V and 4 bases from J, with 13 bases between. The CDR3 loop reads CASTQQGLYGYTF. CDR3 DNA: TGTGCCAGCACCCAACAGGGCCTCTATGGCTACACCTTC.

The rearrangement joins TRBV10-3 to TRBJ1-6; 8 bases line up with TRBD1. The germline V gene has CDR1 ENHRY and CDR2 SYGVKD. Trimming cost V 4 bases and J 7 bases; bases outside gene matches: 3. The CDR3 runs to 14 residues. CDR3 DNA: TGTGCCATCAGTGGGACAGGGAAGAATTCACCCCTCCACTTT. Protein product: CAISGTGKNSPLHF.

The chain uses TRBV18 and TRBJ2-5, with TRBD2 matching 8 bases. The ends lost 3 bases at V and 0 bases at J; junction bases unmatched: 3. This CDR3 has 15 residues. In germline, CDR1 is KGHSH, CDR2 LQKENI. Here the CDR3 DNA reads TGTGCCAGCTCACCCCGAGCGGGGGACCAAGAGACCCAGTACTTC. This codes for CASSPRAGDQETQYF. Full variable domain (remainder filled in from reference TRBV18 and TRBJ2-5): NAGVMQNPRHLVRRRGQEARLRCSPMKGHSHVYWYRQLPEEGLKFMVYLQKENIIDESGMPKERFSAEFPKEGPSILRIQQVVRGDSAAYFCASSPRAGDQETQYFGPGTRLLVL.

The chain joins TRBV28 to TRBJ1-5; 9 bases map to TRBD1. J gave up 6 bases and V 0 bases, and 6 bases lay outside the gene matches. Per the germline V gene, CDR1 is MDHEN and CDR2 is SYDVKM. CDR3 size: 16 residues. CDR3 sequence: CASSLWAGTGFQPQHF. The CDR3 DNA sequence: TGTGCCAGCAGTTTATGGGCCGGGACAGGGTTTCAGCCCCAGCATTTT.

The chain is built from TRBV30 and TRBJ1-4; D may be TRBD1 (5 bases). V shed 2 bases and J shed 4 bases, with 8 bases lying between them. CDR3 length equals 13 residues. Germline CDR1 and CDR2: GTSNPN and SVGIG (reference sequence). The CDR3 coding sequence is TGTGCCTGGAGTAAGGGGCTTAATGAAAAACTGTTTTTT. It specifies CAWSKGLNEKLFF.

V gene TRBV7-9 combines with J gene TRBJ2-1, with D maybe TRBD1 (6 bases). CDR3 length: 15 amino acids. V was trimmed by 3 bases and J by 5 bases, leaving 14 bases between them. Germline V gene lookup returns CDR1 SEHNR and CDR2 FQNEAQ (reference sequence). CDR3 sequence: CASSFSRGANNEQFF. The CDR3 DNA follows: TGTGCCAGCAGCTTCTCCAGGGGCGCGAACAATGAGCAGTTCTTC. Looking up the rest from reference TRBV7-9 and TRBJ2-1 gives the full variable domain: DTGVSQNPRHKITKRGQNVTFRCDPISEHNRLYWYRQTLGQGPEFLTYFQNEAQLEKSRLLSDRFSAERPKGSFSTLEIQRTEQGDSAMYLCASSFSRGANNEQFFGPGTRLTVL.

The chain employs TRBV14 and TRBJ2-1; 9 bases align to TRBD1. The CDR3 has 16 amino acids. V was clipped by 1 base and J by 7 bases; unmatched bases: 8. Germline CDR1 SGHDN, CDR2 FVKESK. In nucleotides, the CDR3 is TGTGCCAGCAGCCAAGCCGGGACAGGGCTCAGGAATGAGCAGTTCTTC. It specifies CASSQAGTGLRNEQFF. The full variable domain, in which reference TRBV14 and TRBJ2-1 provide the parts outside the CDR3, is EAGVTQFPSHSVIEKGQTVTLRCDPISGHDNLYWYRRVMGKEIKFLLHFVKESKQDESGMPNNRFLAERTGGTYSTLKVQPAELEDSGVYFCASSQAGTGLRNEQFFGPGTRLTVL.

For the CDR3, the DNA is TGTGCCAGCAGCCCAACAGGTGGGGGGACTAATGAAAAACTGTTTTTT. It specifies CASSPTGGGTNEKLFF. J is TRBJ1-4 and V is TRBV3-1 (or the pseudogene TRBV3-2), with TRBD1 as a possible D gene (5 bases). Germline-derived CDR1 and CDR2 are LGHDT and YNNKEL (reference sequence). The CDR3 contains 16 residues. V dropped 4 bases and J dropped 2 bases, with 14 bases sitting between them.

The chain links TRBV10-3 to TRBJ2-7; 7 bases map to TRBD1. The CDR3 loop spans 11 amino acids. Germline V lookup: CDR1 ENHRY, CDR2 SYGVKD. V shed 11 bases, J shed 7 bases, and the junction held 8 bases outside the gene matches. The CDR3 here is CAVYRGSEQYF. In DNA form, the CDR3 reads TGTGCCGTATACAGGGGATCAGAGCAGTACTTC.

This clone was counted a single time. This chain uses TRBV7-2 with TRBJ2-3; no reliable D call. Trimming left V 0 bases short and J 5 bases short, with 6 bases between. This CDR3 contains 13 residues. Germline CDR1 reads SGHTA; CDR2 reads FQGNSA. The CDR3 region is CASSLATLDTQYF. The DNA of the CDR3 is TGTGCCAGCAGCTTAGCGACACTAGATACGCAGTATTTT.

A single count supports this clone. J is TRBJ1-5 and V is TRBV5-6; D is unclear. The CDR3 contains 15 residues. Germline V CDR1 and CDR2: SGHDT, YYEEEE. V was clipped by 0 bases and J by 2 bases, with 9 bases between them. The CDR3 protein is CASSLGFGGNQPQHF. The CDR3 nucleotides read TGTGCCAGCAGCTTGGGGTTTGGAGGCAATCAGCCCCAGCATTTT. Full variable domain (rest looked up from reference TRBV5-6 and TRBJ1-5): DAGVTQSPTHLIKTRGQQVTLRCSPKSGHDTVSWYQQALGQGPQFIFQYYEEEERQRGNFPDRFSGHQFPNYSSELNVNALLLGDSALYLCASSLGFGGNQPQHFGDGTRLSIL.

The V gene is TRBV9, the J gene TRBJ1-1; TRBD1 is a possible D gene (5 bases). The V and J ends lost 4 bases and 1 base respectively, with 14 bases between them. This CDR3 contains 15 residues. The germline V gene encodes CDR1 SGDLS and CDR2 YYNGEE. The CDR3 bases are TGTGCCAGCAGCCAGACAGAAAGCCCGAACACTGAAGCTTTCTTT. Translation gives CASSQTESPNTEAFF.

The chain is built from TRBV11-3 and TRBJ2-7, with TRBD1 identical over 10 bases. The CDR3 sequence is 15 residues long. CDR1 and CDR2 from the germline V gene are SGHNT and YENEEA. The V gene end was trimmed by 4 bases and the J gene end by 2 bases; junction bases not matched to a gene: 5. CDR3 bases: TGTGCCAGCAGCTCCTCCGGGACAGGGGCCTACGAGCAGTACTTC. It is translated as CASSSSGTGAYEQYF.

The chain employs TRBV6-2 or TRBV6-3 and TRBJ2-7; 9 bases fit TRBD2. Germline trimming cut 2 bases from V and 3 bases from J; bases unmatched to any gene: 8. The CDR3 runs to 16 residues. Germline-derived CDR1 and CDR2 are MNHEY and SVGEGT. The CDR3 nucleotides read TGTGCCAGCAGTTACCCACATAGCGGGGGAGACTACGAGCAGTACTTC. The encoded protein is CASSYPHSGGDYEQYF.

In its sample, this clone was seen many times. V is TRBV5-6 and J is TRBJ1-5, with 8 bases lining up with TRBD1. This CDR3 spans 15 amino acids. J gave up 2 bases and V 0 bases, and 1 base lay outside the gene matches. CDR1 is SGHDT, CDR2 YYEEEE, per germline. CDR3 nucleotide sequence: TGTGCCAGCAGCTTGGCAGGGGGCGGCAATCAGCCCCAGCATTTT. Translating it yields CASSLAGGGNQPQHF.

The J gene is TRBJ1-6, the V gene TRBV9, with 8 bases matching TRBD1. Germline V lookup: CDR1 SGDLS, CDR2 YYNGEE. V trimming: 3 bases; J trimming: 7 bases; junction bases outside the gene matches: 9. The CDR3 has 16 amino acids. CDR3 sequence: CASSAGGPTGNSPLHF. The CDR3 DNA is TGTGCCAGCAGCGCAGGGGGCCCGACAGGAAATTCACCCCTCCACTTT.

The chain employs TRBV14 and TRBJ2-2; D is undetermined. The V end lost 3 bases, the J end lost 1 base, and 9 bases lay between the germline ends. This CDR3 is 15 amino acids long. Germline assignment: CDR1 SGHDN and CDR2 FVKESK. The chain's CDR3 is CASSHKPGNTGELFF. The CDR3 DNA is TGTGCCAGCAGCCATAAGCCGGGGAACACCGGGGAGCTGTTTTTT.

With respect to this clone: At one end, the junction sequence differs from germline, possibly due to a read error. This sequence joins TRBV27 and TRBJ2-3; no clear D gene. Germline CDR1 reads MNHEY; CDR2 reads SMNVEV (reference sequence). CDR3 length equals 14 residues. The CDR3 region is CASSFSEVYLSPFF. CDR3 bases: TGTGCCAGCAGTTTCAGTGAGGTCTATTTGTCCCCATTTTTT.

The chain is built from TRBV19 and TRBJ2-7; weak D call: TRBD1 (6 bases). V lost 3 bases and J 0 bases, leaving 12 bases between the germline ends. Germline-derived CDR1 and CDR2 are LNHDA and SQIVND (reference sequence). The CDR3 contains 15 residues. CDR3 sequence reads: CASSIGQSYSYEQYF. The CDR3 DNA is TGTGCCAGTAGTATTGGACAGTCATACTCCTACGAGCAGTACTTC.

The CDR3 nucleotides read TGTGCCAGCAGCCCGGGCGAGGGTGATGAGAAGACCCAGTACTTC. It yields the protein CASSPGEGDEKTQYF. The chain recombines TRBV5-4 with TRBJ2-5, with D perhaps TRBD2 (5 bases). Per germline, CDR1 SGHNT and CDR2 YYREEE (reference sequence). This CDR3 has 15 residues. Trimming cost V 4 bases and J 6 bases, with 19 bases left between them.

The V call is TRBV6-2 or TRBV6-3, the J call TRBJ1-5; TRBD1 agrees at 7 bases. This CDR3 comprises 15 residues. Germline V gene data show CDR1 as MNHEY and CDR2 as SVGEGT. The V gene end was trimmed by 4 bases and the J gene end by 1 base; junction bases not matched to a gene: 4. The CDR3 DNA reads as TGTGCCAGCAGTTCGACAGGGCTAAGCAATCAGCCCCAGCATTTT. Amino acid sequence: CASSSTGLSNQPQHF.

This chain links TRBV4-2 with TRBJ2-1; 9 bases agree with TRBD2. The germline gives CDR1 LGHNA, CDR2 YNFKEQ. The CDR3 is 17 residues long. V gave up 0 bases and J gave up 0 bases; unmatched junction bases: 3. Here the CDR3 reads CASSQDGGGGSYNEQFF. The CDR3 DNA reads TGTGCCAGCAGCCAAGATGGCGGGGGGGGCTCCTACAATGAGCAGTTCTTC.

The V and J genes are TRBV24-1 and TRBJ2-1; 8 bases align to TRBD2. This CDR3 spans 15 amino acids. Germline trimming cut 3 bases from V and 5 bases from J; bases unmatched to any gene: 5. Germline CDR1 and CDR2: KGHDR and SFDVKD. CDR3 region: CATSDPGLVNNEQFF. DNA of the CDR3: TGTGCCACCAGTGATCCGGGACTAGTGAACAATGAGCAGTTCTTC.

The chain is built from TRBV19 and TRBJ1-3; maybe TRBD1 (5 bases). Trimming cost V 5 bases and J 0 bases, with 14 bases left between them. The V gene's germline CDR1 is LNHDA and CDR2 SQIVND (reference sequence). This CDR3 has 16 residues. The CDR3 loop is CASSSPRQSSGNTIYF. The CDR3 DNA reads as TGTGCCAGTAGTTCCCCCCGACAGTCCTCTGGAAACACCATATATTTT.

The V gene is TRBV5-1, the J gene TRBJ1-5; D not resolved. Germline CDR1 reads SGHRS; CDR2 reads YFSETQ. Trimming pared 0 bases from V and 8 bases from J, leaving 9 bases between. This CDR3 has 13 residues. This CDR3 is CASSLAGMEPQHF. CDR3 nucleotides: TGCGCCAGCAGCTTGGCGGGGATGGAGCCCCAGCATTTT.